The clone carrying this T cell receptor (beta chain) has a single count. Its antigen is not identified. V lost 7 bases and J lost 7; bases outside the gene matches: 10. Germline values: CDR1 MNHEY, CDR2 SVGAGI. The CDR3 consists of 13 residues. PCR amplification relied on 60 Vbeta primers (plus 13 Jbeta primers). The table came from immunoSEQ multiplex PCR; TCRdb's copy has only in-frame clones and leaves some out. This table has about 97,000 clones, about three quarters appearing once. The entry originates in a study of cytomegalovirus exposure and HLA in healthy donors. As for the study in general: Early released data comprised 80 million to 100 million unique TCRs from HLA-typed donors. Study observations and caveats: The productive fraction for most TCR beta V segments was about 90% or about 30% in an earlier analysis.

Material: PBMCs. The chain links TRBV6-5 to TRBJ2-7; TRBD1 agrees at 7 bases. The receptor comes from a man aged 35 to 55 in good health and CMV-seronegative. As DNA, the CDR3 is TGTGCCAGCAAAAAGACGACAGGGCGAGAGCAGTACTTC. This gives the protein CASKKTTGREQYF.